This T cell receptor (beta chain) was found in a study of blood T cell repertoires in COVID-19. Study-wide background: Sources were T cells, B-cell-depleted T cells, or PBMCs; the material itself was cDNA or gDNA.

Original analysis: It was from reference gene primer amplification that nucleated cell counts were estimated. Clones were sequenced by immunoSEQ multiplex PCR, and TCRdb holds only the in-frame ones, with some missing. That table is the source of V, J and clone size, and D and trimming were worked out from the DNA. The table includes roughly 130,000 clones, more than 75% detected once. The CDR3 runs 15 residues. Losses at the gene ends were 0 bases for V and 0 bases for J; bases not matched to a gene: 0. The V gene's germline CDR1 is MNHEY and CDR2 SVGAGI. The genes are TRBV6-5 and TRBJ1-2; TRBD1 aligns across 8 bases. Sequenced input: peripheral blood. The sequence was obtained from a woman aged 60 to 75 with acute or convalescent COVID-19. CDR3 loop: CASSYSTGANYGYTF. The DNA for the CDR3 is TGTGCCAGCAGTTACTCGACAGGGGCTAACTATGGCTACACCTTC.